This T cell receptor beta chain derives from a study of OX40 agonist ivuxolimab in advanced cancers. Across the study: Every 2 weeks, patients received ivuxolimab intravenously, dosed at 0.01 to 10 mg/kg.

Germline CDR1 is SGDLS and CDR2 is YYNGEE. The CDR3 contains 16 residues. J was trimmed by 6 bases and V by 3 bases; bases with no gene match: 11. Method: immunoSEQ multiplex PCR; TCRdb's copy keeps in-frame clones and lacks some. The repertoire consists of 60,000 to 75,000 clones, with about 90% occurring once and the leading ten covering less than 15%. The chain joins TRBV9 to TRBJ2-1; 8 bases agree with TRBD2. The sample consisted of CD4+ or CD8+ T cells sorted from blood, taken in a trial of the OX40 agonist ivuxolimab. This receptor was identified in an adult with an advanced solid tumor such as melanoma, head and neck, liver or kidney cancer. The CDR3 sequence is CASSGSGSPYANEQFF. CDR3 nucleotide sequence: TGTGCCAGCAGCGGAAGCGGGAGCCCTTATGCCAATGAGCAGTTCTTC. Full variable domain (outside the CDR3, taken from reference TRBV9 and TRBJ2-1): DSGVTQTPKHLITATGQRVTLRCSPRSGDLSVYWYQQSLDQGLQFLIQYYNGEERAKGNILERFSAQQFPDLHSELNLSSLELGDSALYFCASSGSGSPYANEQFFGPGTRLTVL.